One sample yielded the 3 T cell receptor beta chains listed below, sequenced in a study of CD8 T cells in ankylosing spondylitis. Study findings and constraints: Made up of 7 to 9 highly homologous variants, a TCR beta motif appeared characteristic of ankylosing spondylitis blood.

MiXCR, run by TCRdb on the 5' RACE reads, gives a single entry per CDR3 protein. The sample lists a few hundred thousand distinct CDR3 sequences, about 16% occurring once. Their recognized antigens are unknown. The source material was blood, either unsorted or a sorted T cell fraction (not recorded which). Receptor source: a male donor with ankylosing spondylitis.

This clonotype showed up just a few times. This rearrangement joins TRBV11-2 to TRBJ1-4; 8 positions agree with TRBD1. J was trimmed by 6 bases and V by 6 bases; bases with no gene match: 6. Germline lookup yields CDR1 SGHAT and CDR2 FQNNGV. The CDR3 runs to 14 residues. CDR3 sequence reads: CASRSDREDEKLFF. The CDR3 DNA reads TGTGCCAGCAGATCGGACAGGGAAGATGAAAAACTGTTTTTT.

This chain joins TRBV12-3 or TRBV12-4 and TRBJ2-3; D gene unclear. The CDR3 has 14 residues. V lost 2 bases to trimming and J lost 2 bases, with 8 bases between them. CDR3 amino acids: CASSLLDLTDTQYF. The CDR3 nucleotides are TGTGCCAGCAGTTTACTGGACCTCACAGATACGCAGTATTTT.

This clonotype has a count of ten or more. J is TRBJ2-1 and V is TRBV29-1, with 9 bases matching TRBD1. Trimming cost V 6 bases and J 0 bases; bases outside gene matches: 6. The CDR3 spans 15 residues. The V gene's germline CDR1 is SQVTM and CDR2 ANQGSEA. This chain's CDR3 is CSVNRDRDSYNEQFF. The CDR3 coding sequence is TGCAGCGTGAACCGGGACAGGGACTCCTACAATGAGCAGTTCTTC.